One T cell receptor beta chain is described in this entry. This receptor's antigen is unknown. Compared with germline, one end of the junction differs, possibly owing to a read error. The immunoSEQ Assay, a bias-controlled multiplex PCR, was used to amplify TCRbeta CDR3 regions from genomic DNA. The authors processed their data as follows. The number of nucleated cells in each sample was estimated from the amplification of reference gene primers within the assay. Sequence reads were collapsed and filtered to measure the absolute abundance of every unique TCRbeta CDR3 rearrangement. For each sample, productive Simpson clonality was calculated as the square root of Simpson's diversity index over productive rearrangements. The table was pulled from immuneACCESS by TCRdb, which kept in-frame rearrangements only. Such tables lose some clones; where checked, under half of the loss comes from unresolved V genes, and the rest has no known cause. V and J calls and clone size follow that table, whereas D and trimming were derived from the DNA. The sample includes about 270,000 clones, with about nine tenths observed a single time. The top ten clones comprise less than 2% of the sample.

The data derive from a study of blood T cell repertoires in COVID-19 (dated by TCRdb to about 2020). About the study as a whole: Samples covering the acute and convalescent phases of COVID-19 were provided by collaborators in the United States, Italy and Spain. A de-identified subject ID, COVID-19 status, age in years and sex were almost always included in the sample metadata. Where available, HLA class I and class II types were taken from metadata supplied by the sample provider and were not determined by assay-based typing. Samples were obtained from the ongoing ImmuneRACE study (first 160 participants) and from approximately 1,200 subjects provided by 6 global collaborators. The repertoires were released in a freely available public database intended as a resource for research on the immune response to SARS-CoV-2. Subjects who had been exposed to COVID-19, were actively infected with it, or had recovered from it provided the deeply sampled blood TCRbeta repertoires that made up the dataset. The prospective study material was composed of cDNA or gDNA derived from T cells, B-cell-depleted T cells, or PBMCs.

Participants in the prospective study were enrolled through a virtual design, were aged roughly 18 to 90 years, and lived in roughly 24 United States geographic areas. To assign participants to cohorts, the prospective study relied on clinical history that participants themselves reported in a screening survey and a study questionnaire. Recovered participants in ImmuneRACE Cohort 3 were defined by two consecutive negative NP/OP PCR tests, clearance by a healthcare professional, or resolution of symptoms. Mobile phlebotomists in the prospective study collected whole blood, serum and a nasopharyngeal or oropharyngeal swab from every participant. Over a roughly 2-month period, participants in the prospective study had the option of providing additional blood draws and questionnaires. Blood samples from the prospective study were shipped frozen or at room temperature prior to DNA extraction. The CDR3 runs 14 residues from the cysteine to the phenylalanine. CDR3 DNA is the only sequence kept; it has 42 bases, read in frame from the first base. Per the germline V gene, SQVTM is the CDR1 and ANQGSEA is the CDR2.

Overall study results and their limits: The quantity of clinical and demographic metadata differed by source and by participant and was supplied without curation.

The receptor comes from a woman between 55 and 75 years old who had recovered from COVID-19. Sequenced input: PBMCs or T cells enriched from blood (not recorded which). The receptor chain draws on TRBV29-1 and TRBJ1-1; the D segment cannot be called with confidence. The sequence in DNA is TGCAGCGTTAAAGAGGCCTTGCCCCTTACAAAAGCTTTCTTT. Its translation is CSVKEALPLTKAFF.